This T cell receptor beta chain was identified in a study of naive and memory T cell subsets. Losses at the gene ends were 3 bases for V and 0 bases for J; bases not matched to a gene: 3. The CDR3 extends over 14 amino acids. Germline CDR1 reads SGDLS; CDR2 reads YYNGEE. A UMI-containing oligonucleotide was joined by 3' ligation to the TCR cDNA template. RNA was extracted from under 3 ml of whole blood of healthy adults. Amplification of ligated cDNA took four PCR rounds with SP2 and nested alpha and beta constant primers. TCRdb fed the 5' RACE reads into MiXCR, producing one record per CDR3 protein. The sample lists about 57,000 distinct CDR3 sequences, less than 10% occurring once.

This receptor was identified in a female donor in good health. The gene calls are TRBV9 and TRBJ2-7, with 7 bases matching TRBD1. This CDR3 reads CASSATGVSYEQYF. The CDR3 bases are TGTGCCAGCAGCGCCACAGGGGTCTCCTACGAGCAGTACTTC.